This T cell receptor beta chain was found in a study of spatial heterogeneity in lung cancer. Study results and caveats: Mutation tallies in tumors tracked expanded intratumoral alpha and beta TCR counts. Coverage of tumor T cells was estimated at 6% to 7% for alpha chains and roughly 13% for beta chains.

Time point defined: sample taken at primary tumor resection. Donors were over 70 untreated early-stage non-small cell lung cancer patients. Whole RNA obtained from tumor, nontumor lung or frozen PBMC underwent sequencing without sorting. Individual TCR cDNA molecules each bore their own unique molecular identifier. TCRdb re-called the 5' RACE reads with MiXCR, one entry per CDR3 protein. The table has roughly 20,000 distinct CDR3 sequences, 4% to 5.5% seen once. Concerning this clonotype itself: The antigen remains undetermined.

From germline, CDR1 is SGHRS and CDR2 YFSETQ. This CDR3 comprises 17 residues. V lost 4 bases and J lost 0; bases outside the gene matches: 7. This material consisted of lung tumor tissue, taken at surgery. The source of this sequence is a male donor with early-stage non-small cell lung cancer. V is TRBV5-1 and J is TRBJ2-6; the match to TRBD1 covers 7 bases. The CDR3 sequence is CASSRDSVTSGANVLTF. In DNA, the CDR3 is TGCGCCAGCAGCCGGGACAGTGTAACCTCTGGGGCCAACGTCCTGACTTTC. Full variable domain (missing parts from reference TRBV5-1 and TRBJ2-6): KAGVTQTPRYLIKTRGQQVTLSCSPISGHRSVSWYQQTPGQGLQFLFEYFSETQRNKGNFPGRFSGRQFSNSRSEMNVSTLELGDSALYLCASSRDSVTSGANVLTFGAGSRLTVL.